This T cell receptor (beta chain) was recorded in a study of metastatic and nonmetastatic thyroid tumors. This clone was recorded many times. Germline V gene data show CDR1 as SGHRS and CDR2 as YFSETQ. The CDR3 is made up of 13 amino acids. The V end was cut by 5 bases, the J end by 5 bases, with 11 bases between. Through MiXCR, TCRdb re-clonotyped the PCR reads. The repertoire holds 84,000 or so clones, with 8.6% as singletons. Ahead of thyroid surgery, no patient had received treatment of any kind. The chain recombines TRBV5-1 with TRBJ1-5; maybe TRBD1 (6 bases). The TCR sequence derives from a female donor with papillary thyroid cancer or a benign thyroid nodule (not recorded which). Some clones in this sample may be carry-over from other donors' samples. Sequencing was carried out using blood. The CDR3 region is CASRRDTDQPQHF. CDR3 bases: TGCGCCAGCAGGCGGGACACCGATCAGCCCCAGCATTTT.